The 22 T cell receptor beta chains below were found in one sample sequenced in a study. A single record per CDR3 protein comes from TCRdb applying MiXCR to the RT-PCR reads. The sample records more than 550,000 distinct CDR3 sequences, over 12% being singletons. Sequencing was performed on memory CD4+ T cells from blood. The source is a female donor in good health, serving as a healthy control.

The chain is built from TRBV5-4 and TRBJ2-7; D might be TRBD1 (5 bases). Germline-derived CDR1 and CDR2 are SGHNT and YYREEE (reference sequence). Between the trimmed V and J ends, which lost 0 bases and 5 bases, there was a span of 6 bases. The CDR3 is 12 residues long. Written as DNA, the CDR3 is TGTGCCAGCAGCTTGGGGGGCCACGAGCAGTACTTC. It yields the protein CASSLGGHEQYF.

The gene calls are TRBV24-1 and TRBJ2-7, with D hard to call. Germline lookup yields CDR1 KGHDR and CDR2 SFDVKD. The CDR3 has 14 residues. V lost 4 bases and J 2 bases, leaving 11 bases between the germline ends. Here the CDR3 DNA reads TGTGCCACCAGTGACTCGGGTCTACCCTACGAGCAGTACTTC. Translated: CATSDSGLPYEQYF.

The CDR3 here is CASVSMSGGKHF. In DNA, the CDR3 is TGTGCCAGCGTTTCTATGTCTGGGGGAAAGCATTTT. V gene TRBV6-5 combines with J gene TRBJ1-5; D perhaps matches TRBD1 (5 bases). The germline V gene has CDR1 MNHEY and CDR2 SVGAGI. The CDR3 length is 12 residues. Trimming took off 8 bases at V and 14 bases at J, with 19 bases between the two ends.

This clonotype came up a few times. The chain joins TRBV3-1 to TRBJ1-1; D unclear. Trimming removed 1 base from V and 1 base from J, with 7 bases in between. Per germline, CDR1 LGHDT and CDR2 YNNKEL (reference sequence). The CDR3 extends over 14 amino acids. The CDR3 loop is CASSQGTENTEAFF. The CDR3, as DNA: TGTGCCAGCAGCCAAGGGACGGAGAACACTGAAGCTTTCTTT.

This clonotype was counted a few times. V and J are TRBV20-1 and TRBJ2-1; 10 bases map to TRBD2. CDR3 length: 16 amino acids. Per the germline V gene, CDR1 is DFQATT and CDR2 is SNEGSKA (reference sequence). With 1 base clipped from V and 1 base from J, the junction kept 4 bases outside the gene matches. The CDR3 protein is CSARGGTSVSYNEQFF. DNA for the CDR3: TGCAGTGCTAGAGGAGGGACTAGCGTATCCTACAATGAGCAGTTCTTC.

The chain links TRBV7-2 to TRBJ2-3, with a weak D call TRBD2 (6 bases). V was pared by 3 bases and J by 0 bases, with 10 bases between. The CDR3 is made up of 15 amino acids. The germline V gene has CDR1 SGHTA and CDR2 FQGNSA. The CDR3 nucleotides are TGTGCCAGCAGCTTGGGACTCTACAGCACAGATACGCAGTATTTT. Encoded protein: CASSLGLYSTDTQYF.

In this sample, this clonotype turned up a few times. The chain links TRBV7-2 to TRBJ1-2; no firm D call. Germline V lookup: CDR1 SGHTA, CDR2 FQGNSA. CDR3 length: 13 amino acids. V lost 8 bases, J lost 5 bases, and 15 bases lay in between. As DNA, the CDR3 is TGTGCCAGCCCTGCCAGGTTTGGGTATGGCTACACCTTC. Its translation: CASPARFGYGYTF. The variable domain in full, with the rest retrieved from reference TRBV7-2 and TRBJ1-2, is GAGVSQSPSNKVTEKGKDVELRCDPISGHTALYWYRQSLGQGLEFLIYFQGNSAPDKSGLPSDRFSAERTGGSVSTLTIQRTQQEDSAVYLCASPARFGYGYTFGSGTRLTVV.

V usage is TRBV5-1 and J usage is TRBJ1-1; D gene ambiguous. The CDR3 totals 15 residues. The V end lost 4 bases, the J end lost 4 bases, and 17 bases lay between the germline ends. Per germline, CDR1 SGHRS and CDR2 YFSETQ. CDR3 sequence (DNA): TGCGCCAGCAGCATAACCGGGAGGATAGGCACTGAAGCTTTCTTT. It specifies CASSITGRIGTEAFF.

This clonotype was counted between two and nine times. The J gene is TRBJ2-5, the V gene TRBV11-2; D unclear. Germline V gene sequence: CDR1 SGHAT, CDR2 FQNNGV. The V end lost 4 bases, the J end lost 5 bases, and 11 bases lay between the germline ends. This CDR3 comprises 13 residues. CDR3 amino acids: CASSWSVRETQYF. Written as DNA, the CDR3 is TGTGCCAGCAGCTGGTCTGTCCGGGAGACCCAGTACTTC.

J is TRBJ1-4 and V is TRBV5-6, with a tentative D call TRBD1 (6 bases). Germline V gene data show CDR1 as SGHDT and CDR2 as YYEEEE. V gave up 2 bases and J gave up 7 bases, with 15 bases separating them. This CDR3 region has 15 residues. The chain's CDR3 is CASSFGGGGREKLFF. CDR3 DNA: TGTGCCAGCAGCTTTGGCGGAGGGGGACGTGAAAAACTGTTTTTT.

Here the CDR3 DNA reads TGCGCCAGCGCCCCCCCGACAAGCTCCTACGAGCAGTACTTC. This translates into CASAPPTSSYEQYF. The gene calls are TRBV5-1 and TRBJ2-7; D uncertain. Trimming removed 7 bases at V and 0 bases at J, with 14 bases between. The CDR3 has 14 residues. Germline values: CDR1 SGHRS, CDR2 YFSETQ.

This clonotype was observed at least ten times. The V call is TRBV20-1, the J call TRBJ2-3; D gene unclear. Deletions cut 3 bases from V and 4 bases from J, with 8 bases between. This CDR3 is 12 amino acids long. CDR1 is DFQATT and CDR2 is SNEGSKA in the germline V gene (reference sequence). CDR3 amino acids: CSASGRSDTQYF. CDR3 bases: TGCAGTGCTAGCGGCAGATCAGATACGCAGTATTTT.

This clonotype was counted ten times or more. The chain recombines TRBV6-5 with TRBJ2-5; 7 positions match TRBD2. The junction had 7 bases not matched to a gene; V was cut back by 2 bases and J by 4 bases. CDR3 length: 15 residues. The germline gives CDR1 MNHEY, CDR2 SVGAGI. In nucleotides, the CDR3 is TGTGCCAGCAGTTACGGAAGCGGGAATGCAGAGACCCAGTACTTC. This gives the protein CASSYGSGNAETQYF.

This clonotype showed up just a few times. The rearrangement uses TRBV20-1 and TRBJ1-2; D perhaps matches TRBD1 (6 bases). The ends were cut back, 3 bases at V and 2 bases at J, with 16 bases in the middle. The CDR3 extends over 15 amino acids. Germline CDR1 is DFQATT and CDR2 is SNEGSKA (reference sequence). The CDR3 here is CSARRPPGQNYGYTF. CDR3 coding DNA: TGCAGTGCTAGGCGACCCCCGGGACAAAACTATGGCTACACCTTC.

There are a few counts of this clonotype. The rearrangement uses TRBV7-3 and TRBJ2-1; no firm D call. Germline V gene sequence: CDR1 SGHTA, CDR2 FQGTGA. CDR3 length: 14 amino acids. V lost 1 base to trimming and J lost 2 bases, with 6 bases between them. DNA for the CDR3: TGTGCCAGCAGCTTAATTAGTACCTACAATGAGCAGTTCTTC. It translates to CASSLISTYNEQFF.

This clonotype was detected many times. The chain uses TRBV11-2 and TRBJ2-3, with a weak D call TRBD1 (6 bases). The CDR3 spans 14 residues. Germline V lookup: CDR1 SGHAT, CDR2 FQNNGV. Trimming cost V 0 bases and J 4 bases, with 8 bases left between them. CDR3 region: CASSLDRGSDTQYF. CDR3 bases: TGTGCCAGCAGCTTAGACAGGGGTTCAGATACGCAGTATTTT.

A few counts support this clonotype. V gene TRBV11-2 combines with J gene TRBJ2-1; D may be TRBD2 (6 bases). Trimming removed 1 base at V and 9 bases at J, with 13 bases between. The CDR3 covers 14 residues. CDR1 and CDR2 (germline): SGHAT, FQNNGV. CDR3 protein: CASSLGTSSGEQFF. The CDR3 bases are TGTGCCAGCAGCTTAGGAACTAGCAGCGGTGAGCAGTTCTTC.

The V call is TRBV7-3, the J call TRBJ1-1; 7 bases map to TRBD1. Germline CDR1 SGHTA, CDR2 FQGTGA. The V gene end was trimmed by 5 bases and the J gene end by 8 bases; junction bases not matched to a gene: 11. The length of the CDR3 is 14 residues. CDR3 in amino acids: CASSLGGDSKEAFF. Written as DNA, the CDR3 is TGTGCCAGCAGCCTCGGGGGGGACAGCAAAGAAGCTTTCTTT.

V and J are TRBV6-6 and TRBJ1-1; 12 nucleotides line up with TRBD1. The V gene end was trimmed by 2 bases and the J gene end by 5 bases; junction bases not matched to a gene: 6. Per germline, CDR1 MNHNY and CDR2 SVGAGI (reference sequence). This CDR3 is 16 amino acids long. CDR3 region: CASSYEGQGAGTEAFF. CDR3 in DNA: TGTGCCAGCAGTTACGAGGGACAGGGGGCTGGTACTGAAGCTTTCTTT.

In its sample, this clonotype was seen a few times. This chain links TRBV25-1 with TRBJ1-4; a weak D match, TRBD1 (5 bases). In germline, CDR1 is MGHDK, CDR2 SYGVNS. Deletions cut 3 bases from V and 7 bases from J, with 15 bases between. This CDR3 has 15 amino acids. CDR3 residues: CASSETGTTGEKLFF. In DNA, the CDR3 is TGTGCCAGCAGTGAGACCGGGACCACGGGTGAAAAACTGTTTTTT.

The table lists this clonotype with a few counts. This rearrangement joins TRBV29-1 to TRBJ2-7; D remains ambiguous. This CDR3 contains 14 residues. Trimming stripped 4 bases from V and 0 bases from J, with 13 bases between. Germline values: CDR1 SQVTM, CDR2 ANQGSEA. This CDR3 reads CSVVPLLNSYEQYF. The CDR3 DNA reads TGCAGCGTTGTTCCCCTACTCAACTCCTACGAGCAGTACTTC.

This chain joins TRBV12-3 or TRBV12-4 and TRBJ1-1; no clear D. The CDR3 runs to 12 residues. Deletions cut 7 bases from V and 2 bases from J, with 8 bases between. The CDR3 spells CASMLFNTEAFF. CDR3 nucleotide sequence: TGTGCCAGCATGTTGTTTAACACTGAAGCTTTCTTT.